The rows below give T cell receptor beta chains drawn from one sample of a study of blood T cells in healthy people across ages. TCRdb ran MiXCR on the 5' RACE reads and lists one entry per CDR3 protein. The sample records some 1.5 million distinct CDR3 sequences, 28% being singletons. Sequenced material: blood. The receptors here all came from a woman aged 25 to 45 in good health. The CDR3 runs from the conserved cysteine through the conserved F or W. A D gene is named only where the DNA matches it firmly. For some rows the clone size is stated as once, few or many, or as a class when expanded; others skip it.

TRBV7-6	TRBJ1-1	-	-	CASTPNVGQNTEAFF	TGTGCCAGCACCCCAAATGTAGGACAGAACACTGAAGCTTTCTTT
TRBV29-1	TRBJ1-2	-	TRBD1	CSAGQGASNYGYTF	TGCAGCGCGGGACAGGGGGCATCTAACTATGGCTACACCTTC
TRBV18	TRBJ1-5	-	TRBD1	CASSLNSQGSQPQHF	TGTGCCAGCTCACTAAATTCACAGGGGAGTCAGCCCCAGCATTTT
TRBV29-1	TRBJ2-3	-	-	CSVALVFGVPDTQYF	TGCAGCGTTGCTCTGGTATTTGGTGTCCCAGATACGCAGTATTTT
TRBV5-1	TRBJ2-7	-	TRBD1	CASSSTGTGSHEQYF	TGCGCCAGCAGTTCAACCGGGACAGGGTCCCACGAGCAGTACTTC
TRBV7-2	TRBJ2-3	-	TRBD2	CASSRTSGFTDTQYF	TGTGCCAGCAGTCGGACTAGCGGATTCACAGATACGCAGTATTTT
TRBV29-1	TRBJ1-2	few	TRBD1	CSVAEGQGYGYTF	TGCAGCGTCGCCGAGGGACAGGGTTATGGCTACACCTTC
TRBV5-6	TRBJ2-4	-	-	CASSLALGWGAKNIQYF	TGTGCCAGCAGCTTGGCCTTGGGGTGGGGGGCCAAAAACATTCAGTACTTC
TRBV4-3	TRBJ1-5	-	-	CASSQDTLRPPQHF	TGCGCCAGCAGCCAAGACACTCTGCGTCCGCCCCAGCATTTT
TRBV7-2	TRBJ2-5	-	-	CASSLDRTAETQYF	TGTGCCAGCAGCTTAGACCGGACCGCGGAGACCCAGTACTTC
TRBV15	TRBJ2-7	-	-	CATSRGQRTYSYEQYF	TGTGCCACCAGCAGAGGCCAGAGGACTTACTCCTACGAGCAGTACTTC
TRBV28	TRBJ1-4	-	TRBD1	CASSPGGGKEKLFF	TGTGCCAGCAGCCCAGGGGGCGGAAAGGAAAAACTGTTTTTT
TRBV12-3/TRBV12-4	TRBJ2-3	-	-	CASSLAHWANMQYF	TGTGCCAGCAGTTTAGCACACTGGGCAAATATGCAGTATTTT
TRBV14	TRBJ1-4	few	-	CASSPVDGLEKLFF	TGTGCCAGCAGCCCCGTCGACGGTCTAGAAAAACTGTTTTTT
TRBV7-9	TRBJ2-3	-	TRBD2	CASSLNPGLAGGADTQYF	TGTGCCAGCAGCTTAAATCCGGGACTAGCGGGAGGAGCAGATACGCAGTATTTT
TRBV5-6	TRBJ2-7	-	-	CASRPYQGYEQYF	TGTGCCAGCAGACCTTACCAGGGCTACGAGCAGTACTTC
TRBV12-3/TRBV12-4	TRBJ2-5	many	-	CASSSIGTGGETQYF	TGTGCCAGCAGTTCTATAGGGACTGGGGGAGAGACCCAGTACTTC
TRBV29-1	TRBJ1-2	-	-	CSVVGRGKATRGYTF	TGCAGCGTTGTAGGGCGGGGGAAAGCGACACGGGGCTACACCTTC
TRBV4-3	TRBJ2-1	many	-	CASSQGRGGYEQFF	TGCGCCAGCAGCCAAGGAAGGGGGGGGTATGAGCAGTTCTTC
TRBV5-5	TRBJ1-3	-	-	CASSKGSGNTIYF	TGTGCCAGCAGCAAGGGGTCTGGAAACACCATATATTTT